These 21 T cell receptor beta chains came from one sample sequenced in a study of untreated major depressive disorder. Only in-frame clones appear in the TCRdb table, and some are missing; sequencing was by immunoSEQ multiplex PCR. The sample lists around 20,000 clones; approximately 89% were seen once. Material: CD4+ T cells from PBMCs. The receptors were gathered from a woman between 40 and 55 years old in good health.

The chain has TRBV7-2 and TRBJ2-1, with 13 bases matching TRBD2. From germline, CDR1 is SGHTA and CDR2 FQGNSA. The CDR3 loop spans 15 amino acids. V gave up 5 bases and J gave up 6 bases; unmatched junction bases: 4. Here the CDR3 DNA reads TGTGCCAGCAGCCTACTAGCGGGGGGGCCCAATGAGCAGTTCTTC. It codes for CASSLLAGGPNEQFF.

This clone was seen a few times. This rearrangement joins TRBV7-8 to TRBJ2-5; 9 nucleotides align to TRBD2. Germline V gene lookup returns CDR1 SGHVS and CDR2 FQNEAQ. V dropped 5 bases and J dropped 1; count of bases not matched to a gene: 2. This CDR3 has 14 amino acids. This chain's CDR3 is CASSRGLAQETQYF. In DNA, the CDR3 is TGTGCCAGCAGCCGGGGACTAGCCCAAGAGACCCAGTACTTC.

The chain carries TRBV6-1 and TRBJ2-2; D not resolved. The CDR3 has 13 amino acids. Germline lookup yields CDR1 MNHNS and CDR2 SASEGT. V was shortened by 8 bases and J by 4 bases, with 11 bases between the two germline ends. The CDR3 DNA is TGTGCCAGCCGGCCAATTAGCACCGGGGAGCTGTTTTTT. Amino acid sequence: CASRPISTGELFF.

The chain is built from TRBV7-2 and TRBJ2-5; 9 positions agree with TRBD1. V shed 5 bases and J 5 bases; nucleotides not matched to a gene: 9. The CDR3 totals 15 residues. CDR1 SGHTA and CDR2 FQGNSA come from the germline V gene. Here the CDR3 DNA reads TGTGCCAGCAGCACGATGGGGACAGGGATGGAGACCCAGTACTTC. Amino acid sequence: CASSTMGTGMETQYF.

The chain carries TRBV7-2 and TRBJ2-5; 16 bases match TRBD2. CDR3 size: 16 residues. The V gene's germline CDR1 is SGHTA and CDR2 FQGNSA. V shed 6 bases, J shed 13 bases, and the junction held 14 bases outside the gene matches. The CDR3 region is CASRPSVGTSGGALYF. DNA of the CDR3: TGTGCCAGCAGACCGAGCGTCGGGACTAGCGGGGGGGCGCTGTACTTC.

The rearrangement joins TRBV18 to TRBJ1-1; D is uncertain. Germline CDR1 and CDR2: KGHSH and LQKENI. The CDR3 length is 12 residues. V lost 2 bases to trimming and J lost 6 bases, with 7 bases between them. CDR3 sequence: CASSPGLSEAFF. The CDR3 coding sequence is TGTGCCAGCTCACCAGGGTTGTCTGAAGCTTTCTTT.

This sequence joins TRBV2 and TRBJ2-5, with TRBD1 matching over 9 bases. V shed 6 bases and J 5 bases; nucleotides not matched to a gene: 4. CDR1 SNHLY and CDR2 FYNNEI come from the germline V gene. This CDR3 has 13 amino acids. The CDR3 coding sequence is TGTGCCAGCAGGGGGACAGGGCTGGAGACCCAGTACTTC. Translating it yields CASRGTGLETQYF.

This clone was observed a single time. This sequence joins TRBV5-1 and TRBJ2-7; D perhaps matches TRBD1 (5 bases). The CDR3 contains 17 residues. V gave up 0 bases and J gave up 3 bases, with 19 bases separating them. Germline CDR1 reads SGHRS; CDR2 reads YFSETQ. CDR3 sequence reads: CASSLGRGSTGLYEQYF. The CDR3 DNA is TGCGCCAGCAGCTTGGGTAGGGGTTCCACCGGCCTCTACGAGCAGTACTTC.

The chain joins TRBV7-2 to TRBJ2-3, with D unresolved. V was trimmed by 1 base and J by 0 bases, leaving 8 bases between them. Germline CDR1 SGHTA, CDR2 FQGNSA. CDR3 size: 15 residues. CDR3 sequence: CASSLVSGSTDTQYF. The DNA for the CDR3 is TGTGCCAGCAGCTTAGTCTCCGGAAGCACAGATACGCAGTATTTT.

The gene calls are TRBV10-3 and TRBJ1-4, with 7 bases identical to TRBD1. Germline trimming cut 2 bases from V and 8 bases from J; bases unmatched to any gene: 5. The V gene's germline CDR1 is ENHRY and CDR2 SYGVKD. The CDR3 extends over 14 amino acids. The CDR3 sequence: CAISEGRGGEKLFF. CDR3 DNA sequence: TGTGCCATCAGTGAGGGCAGGGGGGGAGAAAAACTGTTTTTT.

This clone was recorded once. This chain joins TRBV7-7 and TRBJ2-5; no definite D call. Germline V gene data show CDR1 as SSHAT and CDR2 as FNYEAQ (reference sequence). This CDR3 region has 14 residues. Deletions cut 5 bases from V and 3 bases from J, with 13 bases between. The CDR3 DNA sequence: TGTGCCAGCAGCCGCGCCCTGGGGAAAGAGACCCAGTACTTC. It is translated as CASSRALGKETQYF.

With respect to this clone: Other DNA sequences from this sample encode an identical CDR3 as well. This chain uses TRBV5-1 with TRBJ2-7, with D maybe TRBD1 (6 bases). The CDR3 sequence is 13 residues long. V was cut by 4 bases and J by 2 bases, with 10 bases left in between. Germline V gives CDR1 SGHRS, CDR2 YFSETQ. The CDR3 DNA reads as TGCGCCAGCAGCCCCAGGACAGCCTACGAGCAGTACTTC. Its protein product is CASSPRTAYEQYF.

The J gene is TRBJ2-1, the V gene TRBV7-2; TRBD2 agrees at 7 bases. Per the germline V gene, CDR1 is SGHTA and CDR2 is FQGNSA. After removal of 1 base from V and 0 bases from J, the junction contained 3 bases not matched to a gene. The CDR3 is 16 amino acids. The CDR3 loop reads CASSLGAGSSYNEQFF. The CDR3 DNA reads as TGTGCCAGCAGCTTAGGAGCGGGAAGCTCCTACAATGAGCAGTTCTTC.

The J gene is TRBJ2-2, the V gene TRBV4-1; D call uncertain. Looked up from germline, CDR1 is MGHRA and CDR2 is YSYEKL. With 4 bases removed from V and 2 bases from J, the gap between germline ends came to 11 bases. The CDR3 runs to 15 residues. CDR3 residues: CASSRADLNTGELFF. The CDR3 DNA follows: TGCGCCAGCAGCCGAGCAGACTTAAACACCGGGGAGCTGTTTTTT.

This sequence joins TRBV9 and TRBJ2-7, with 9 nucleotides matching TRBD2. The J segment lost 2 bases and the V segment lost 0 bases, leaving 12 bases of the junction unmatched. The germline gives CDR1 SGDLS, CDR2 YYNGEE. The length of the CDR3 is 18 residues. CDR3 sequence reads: CASSVGPGGAGGPYEQYF. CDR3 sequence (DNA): TGTGCCAGCAGCGTAGGCCCAGGGGGAGCGGGAGGACCCTACGAGCAGTACTTC.

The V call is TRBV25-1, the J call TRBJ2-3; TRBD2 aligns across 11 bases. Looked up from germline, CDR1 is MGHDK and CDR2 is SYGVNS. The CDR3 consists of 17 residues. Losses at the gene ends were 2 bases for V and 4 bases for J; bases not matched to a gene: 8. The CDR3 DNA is TGTGCCAGCAGTGAAGGCGGGGGGACTAGCGGAGCAGATACGCAGTATTTT. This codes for CASSEGGGTSGADTQYF. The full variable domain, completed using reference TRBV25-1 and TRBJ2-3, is EADIYQTPRYLVIGTGKKITLECSQTMGHDKMYWYQQDPGMELHLIHYSYGVNSTEKGDLSSESTVSRIRTEHFPLTLESARPSHTSQYLCASSEGGGTSGADTQYFGPGTRLTVL.

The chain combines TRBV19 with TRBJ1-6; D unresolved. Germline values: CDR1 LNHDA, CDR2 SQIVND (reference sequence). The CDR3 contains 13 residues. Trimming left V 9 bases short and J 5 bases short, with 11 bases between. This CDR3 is CASLGRNNSPLHF. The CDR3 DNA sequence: TGTGCCAGCCTCGGACGGAATAATTCACCCCTCCACTTT.

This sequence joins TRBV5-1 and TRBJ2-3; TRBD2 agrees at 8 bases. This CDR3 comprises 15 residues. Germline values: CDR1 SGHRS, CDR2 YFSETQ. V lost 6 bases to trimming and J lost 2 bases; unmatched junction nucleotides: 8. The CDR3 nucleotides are TGCGCCAGCACCCCGGGAGGGGGGGTCACAGATACGCAGTATTTT. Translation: CASTPGGGVTDTQYF. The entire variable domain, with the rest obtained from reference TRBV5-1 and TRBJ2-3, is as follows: KAGVTQTPRYLIKTRGQQVTLSCSPISGHRSVSWYQQTPGQGLQFLFEYFSETQRNKGNFPGRFSGRQFSNSRSEMNVSTLELGDSALYLCASTPGGGVTDTQYFGPGTRLTVL.

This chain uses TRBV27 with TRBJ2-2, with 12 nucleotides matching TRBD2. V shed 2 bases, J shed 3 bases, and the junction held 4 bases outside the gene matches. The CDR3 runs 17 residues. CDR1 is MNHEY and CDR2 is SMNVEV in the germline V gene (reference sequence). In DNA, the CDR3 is TGTGCCAGCAGTTTACCTAGCGGGGGGGCCTACACCGGGGAGCTGTTTTTT. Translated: CASSLPSGGAYTGELFF.

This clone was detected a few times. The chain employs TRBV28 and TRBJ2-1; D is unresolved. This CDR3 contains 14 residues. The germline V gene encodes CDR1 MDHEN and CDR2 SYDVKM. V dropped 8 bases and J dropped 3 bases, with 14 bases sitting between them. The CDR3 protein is CASVNRVLYNEQFF. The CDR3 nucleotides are TGTGCCAGCGTAAATAGGGTCCTCTACAATGAGCAGTTCTTC.

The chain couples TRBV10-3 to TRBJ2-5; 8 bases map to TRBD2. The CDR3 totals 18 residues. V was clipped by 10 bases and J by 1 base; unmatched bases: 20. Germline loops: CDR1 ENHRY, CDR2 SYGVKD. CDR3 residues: CATFQPGGRFSTQETQYF. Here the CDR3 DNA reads TGTGCCACCTTTCAACCGGGGGGGAGGTTTTCTACCCAAGAGACCCAGTACTTC.